Listed below are T cell receptor beta chains from one sample, sequenced in a study of T-cell reconstitution after alpha-beta-depleted transplantation in children. Each CDR3 protein gets one entry after TCRdb re-called the PCR reads with MiXCR. The table includes about 980,000 distinct CDR3 sequences, around 30% detected once. This specimen consisted of PBMCs, mostly from graft donor cells, obtained 360 days after TCRalphabeta/CD19-depleted stem cell transplant. These receptors were collected from a boy younger than two who had a stem cell transplant for SCID, so the T cells may come from the graft donor. CDR3s include the opening cysteine and the closing phenylalanine or tryptophan. D genes are given only for firm matches. The listing skips clone size in some rows; elsewhere it reads once, few, many or a size class.

j_call clone_size cdr3_length v_call d_call cdr3_aa cdr3_nt
TRBJ2-3 few 17 TRBV6-1 TRBD1 CASSPGKTGGATDTQYF TGTGCCAGCAGTCCCGGTAAAACAGGGGGCGCGACAGATACGCAGTATTTT
TRBJ1-1 NA 15 TRBV29-1 NA CSVEPDTGRGTEAFF TGCAGCGTTGAGCCGGATACAGGGAGAGGGACTGAAGCTTTCTTT
TRBJ1-2 NA 16 TRBV6-1 TRBD1 CASRSQGATANYGYTF TGTGCCAGCAGGTCACAGGGGGCCACTGCTAACTATGGCTACACCTTC
TRBJ2-1 many 14 TRBV5-1 NA CASSFGTPGDEQFF TGCGCCAGCAGCTTCGGGACTCCTGGGGATGAGCAGTTCTTC
TRBJ1-1 few 16 TRBV6-2/TRBV6-3 NA CASSYPRGGTNTEAFF TGTGCCAGCAGTTACCCCCGAGGGGGAACGAACACTGAAGCTTTCTTT
TRBJ2-7 NA 13 TRBV29-1 NA CSVDTGDTYEQYF TGCAGCGTTGATACAGGTGACACCTACGAGCAGTACTTC
TRBJ2-7 NA 15 TRBV5-1 TRBD2 CASSPFSGGSYEQYF TGCGCCAGCAGCCCCTTCAGCGGGGGATCCTACGAGCAGTACTTC
TRBJ2-1 NA 16 TRBV18 TRBD2 CASSSWASGSYNEQFF TGTGCCAGCTCAAGCTGGGCTAGCGGTTCCTACAATGAGCAGTTCTTC
TRBJ2-2 NA 15 TRBV7-6 NA CASRNRTANTGELFF TGTGCCAGCAGAAACCGGACAGCGAACACCGGGGAGCTGTTTTTT
TRBJ2-3 NA 21 TRBV11-1 TRBD2 CASSDHRGLAGKQSSTDTQYF TGTGCCAGCAGCGACCACAGGGGACTAGCGGGAAAACAATCTAGCACAGATACGCAGTATTTT
TRBJ1-1 few 16 TRBV6-5 NA CASRGGSLGPNTEAFF TGTGCCAGCCGGGGGGGCTCTTTGGGCCCGAACACTGAAGCTTTCTTT
TRBJ2-1 few 15 TRBV7-9 NA CASSLEGRRGNEQFF TGTGCCAGCAGCTTAGAGGGGCGCCGGGGTAATGAGCAGTTCTTC
TRBJ2-3 NA 13 TRBV9 NA CASSVEGRGTQYF TGTGCCAGCAGCGTAGAGGGGCGAGGGACGCAGTATTTT
TRBJ1-1 few 15 TRBV4-1 NA CASSQVLSSSTEAFF TGCGCCAGCAGCCAAGTATTAAGCAGCAGCACTGAAGCTTTCTTT
TRBJ2-1 few 16 TRBV4-2 NA CASSQDLSSAYNEQFF TGTGCCAGCAGCCAAGATCTGAGTAGTGCCTACAATGAGCAGTTCTTC
TRBJ2-3 few 13 TRBV5-6 TRBD2 CASSFSGGYTQYF TGTGCCAGCAGCTTCAGCGGGGGATATACGCAGTATTTT
TRBJ1-3 few 16 TRBV7-9 NA CASSLISGGLGNTIYF TGTGCCAGCAGCTTAATCTCGGGCGGTCTTGGAAACACCATATATTTT
TRBJ2-1 once 15 TRBV18 NA CASSPRLSPVNEQFF TGTGCCAGCTCACCACGGCTGTCCCCTGTCAATGAGCAGTTCTTC
TRBJ2-1 few 16 TRBV7-6 NA CASSLEPRWTYNEQFF TGTGCCAGCAGCTTAGAGCCCCGTTGGACATACAATGAGCAGTTCTTC
TRBJ2-7 NA 14 TRBV11-1 NA CASSLRPTLYEQYF TGTGCCAGCAGCTTACGGCCGACCCTCTACGAGCAGTACTTC